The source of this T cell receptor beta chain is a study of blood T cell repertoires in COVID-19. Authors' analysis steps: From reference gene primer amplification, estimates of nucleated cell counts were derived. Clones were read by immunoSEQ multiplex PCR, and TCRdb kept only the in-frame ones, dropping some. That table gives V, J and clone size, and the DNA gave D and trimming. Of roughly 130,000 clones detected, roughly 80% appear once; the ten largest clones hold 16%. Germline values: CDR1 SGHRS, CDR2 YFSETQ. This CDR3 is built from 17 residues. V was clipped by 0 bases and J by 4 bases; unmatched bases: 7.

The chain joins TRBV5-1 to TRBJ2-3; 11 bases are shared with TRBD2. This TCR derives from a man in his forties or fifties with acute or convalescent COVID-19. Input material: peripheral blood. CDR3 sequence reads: CASSLEPSGGLADTQYF. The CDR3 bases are TGCGCCAGCAGCTTGGAACCTAGCGGGGGGCTGGCAGATACGCAGTATTTT.